A single sample gave rise to the 28 T cell receptor beta chains below, sequenced in a study of T cell changes during pregnancy in multiple sclerosis. The table came from immunoSEQ multiplex PCR; TCRdb's copy has only in-frame clones and leaves some out. The table lists under 50,000 clones, just over 90% of them singletons. The sequenced sample was CD8+ T cells from peripheral blood mononuclear cells, obtained after pregnancy. The receptor set was obtained from a female donor with multiple sclerosis, enrolled in a pregnancy study.

This chain joins TRBV6-5 and TRBJ1-1; 7 positions match TRBD1. The CDR3 runs to 16 residues. J lost 2 bases, V lost 4 bases, and 10 bases had no gene match. Germline-derived CDR1 and CDR2 are MNHEY and SVGAGI. CDR3 nucleotides: TGTGCCAGCAGTTCGTCAAAGGGGGCTAGAAACACTGAAGCTTTCTTT. This translates into CASSSSKGARNTEAFF.

The rearrangement links TRBV4-1 to TRBJ2-7, with 9 bases matching TRBD2. Germline trimming cut 4 bases from V and 3 bases from J; bases unmatched to any gene: 7. CDR3 size: 15 residues. Germline V lookup: CDR1 MGHRA, CDR2 YSYEKL. This CDR3 is CASSLGTSQLYEQYF. Written as DNA, the CDR3 is TGCGCCAGCAGCCTAGGGACTAGCCAGCTCTACGAGCAGTACTTC.

V usage is TRBV4-3 and J usage is TRBJ2-7, with 10 nucleotides matching TRBD1. This CDR3 is 17 amino acids long. Trimming took 0 bases from V and 4 from J; bases not matched to a gene: 9. CDR1 and CDR2 from the germline V gene are LGHNA and YSLEER. The CDR3 DNA sequence: TGCGCCAGCAGCCAAGATGGGGAGACAGGGGGCGAGTACGAGCAGTACTTC. Translating it yields CASSQDGETGGEYEQYF.

This clone was observed once. The CDR3 here is CASSLSGTGWNEQFF. CDR3 DNA: TGTGCCAGCAGTTTAAGCGGGACAGGGTGGAATGAGCAGTTCTTC. This chain joins TRBV27 and TRBJ2-1; TRBD1 matches 9 bases. V lost 2 bases to trimming and J lost 7 bases; unmatched junction nucleotides: 6. CDR3 length: 15 residues. Per the germline V gene, CDR1 is MNHEY and CDR2 is SMNVEV (reference sequence).

V usage is TRBV25-1 and J usage is TRBJ2-7; D perhaps matches TRBD1 (6 bases). Germline CDR1 reads MGHDK; CDR2 reads SYGVNS. Trimming took off 3 bases at V and 2 bases at J, with 11 bases between the two ends. The CDR3 length is 14 residues. The CDR3 region is CASSETGPPYEQYF. DNA of the CDR3: TGTGCCAGCAGTGAGACAGGTCCCCCCTACGAGCAGTACTTC.

This chain uses TRBV6-1 with TRBJ1-5; TRBD1 aligns across 12 bases. V lost 2 bases and J lost 5; bases outside the gene matches: 13. Per the germline V gene, CDR1 is MNHNS and CDR2 is SASEGT. The CDR3 totals 19 residues. The CDR3 bases are TGTGCCAGCAGTGAAATGGGCTGGGACAGGGGGCACGGCGATCAGCCCCAGCATTTT. Its translation: CASSEMGWDRGHGDQPQHF.

The rearrangement joins TRBV2 to TRBJ2-1, with 9 bases identical to TRBD2. Trimming removed 6 bases from V and 5 bases from J; junction bases left unmatched: 8. Germline values: CDR1 SNHLY, CDR2 FYNNEI. This CDR3 is built from 15 residues. In nucleotides, the CDR3 is TGTGCCAGCAGGGGAGGACTAGCGCCCGACAATGAGCAGTTCTTC. It is translated as CASRGGLAPDNEQFF.

The chain links TRBV5-1 to TRBJ2-7; weak D call: TRBD2 (6 bases). The ends were cut back, 1 base at V and 5 bases at J, with 13 bases in the middle. The V gene's germline CDR1 is SGHRS and CDR2 YFSETQ. The CDR3 loop spans 14 amino acids. The CDR3, as DNA: TGCGCCAGCAGCTTGTCGGTCCCGGGGGACGAGCAGTACTTC. This sequence encodes CASSLSVPGDEQYF.

The chain joins TRBV19 to TRBJ2-1, with 8 bases that match TRBD1. In germline, CDR1 is LNHDA, CDR2 SQIVND (reference sequence). V shed 4 bases and J 3 bases; nucleotides not matched to a gene: 8. This CDR3 contains 16 residues. The CDR3 loop reads CASSTRDRGIYNEQFF. CDR3 bases: TGTGCCAGTAGTACGCGAGACAGGGGAATCTACAATGAGCAGTTCTTC.

V and J are TRBV5-4 and TRBJ2-1; D is uncertain. Trimming removed 5 bases at V and 1 base at J, with 10 bases between. The CDR3 totals 14 residues. Germline V gene data show CDR1 as SGHNT and CDR2 as YYREEE (reference sequence). This CDR3 reads CASRSSRSYNEQFF. Written as DNA, the CDR3 is TGTGCCAGCAGGTCCTCGAGGTCCTACAATGAGCAGTTCTTC.

The V and J genes are TRBV23-1 and TRBJ2-5, with 10 positions matching TRBD1. TRBV23-1 counts as an open reading frame of uncertain function. The length of the CDR3 is 15 residues. The V and J ends lost 2 bases and 4 bases, in that order; junction bases with no gene match: 4. CDR3 sequence reads: CASSQTGQGTETQYF. The CDR3 DNA sequence: TGCGCCAGCAGTCAAACGGGACAGGGGACAGAGACCCAGTACTTC.

V and J are TRBV10-3 and TRBJ1-5, with unresolved D. V lost 0 bases and J lost 7, with 10 bases in between. Germline assignment: CDR1 ENHRY and CDR2 SYGVKD. This CDR3 region has 14 residues. The CDR3 DNA reads as TGTGCCATCAGTGAGTCAGAGGGAGTACAGCCCCAGCATTTT. Translation: CAISESEGVQPQHF.

This rearrangement joins TRBV9 to TRBJ1-2; D gene unclear. The V gene lost 0 bases and the J gene lost 3 bases, with 9 bases spanning the gap. Germline values: CDR1 SGDLS, CDR2 YYNGEE. The CDR3 spans 14 residues. CDR3 loop: CASSVGGRDYGYTF. CDR3 sequence (DNA): TGTGCCAGCAGCGTAGGAGGGCGCGACTATGGCTACACCTTC.

In this sample, this clone turned up once. The chain has TRBV11-2 and TRBJ1-1; 7 bases are shared with TRBD1. The V gene end was trimmed by 2 bases and the J gene end by 0 bases; junction bases not matched to a gene: 15. Germline CDR1 and CDR2: SGHAT and FQNNGV. There are 19 residues in the CDR3. The CDR3, as DNA: TGTGCCAGCAGCTTACTTCGACCCGACAGGGAACGCCTGAACACTGAAGCTTTCTTT. It is translated as CASSLLRPDRERLNTEAFF.

The chain employs TRBV4-1 and TRBJ1-5; D may be TRBD1 (6 bases). The CDR3 consists of 16 residues. The germline gives CDR1 MGHRA, CDR2 YSYEKL. The V end was cut by 3 bases, the J end by 2 bases, with 14 bases between. This chain's CDR3 is CASSHPQGTGNQPQHF. The CDR3 region has the DNA TGCGCCAGCAGCCATCCACAGGGAACGGGCAATCAGCCCCAGCATTTT.

This chain joins TRBV28 and TRBJ2-7, with TRBD1 as a possible D gene (5 bases). The CDR3 is 13 amino acids. Trimming stripped 5 bases from V and 3 bases from J, with 11 bases between. Germline values: CDR1 MDHEN, CDR2 SYDVKM. CDR3 coding DNA: TGTGCCAGCAGTCGACAGATAGACTACGAGCAGTACTTC. Protein: CASSRQIDYEQYF.

The genes are TRBV11-1 and TRBJ2-7, with a weak D call TRBD2 (6 bases). This CDR3 is built from 16 residues. Germline V gives CDR1 SGHAT, CDR2 FQDESV (reference sequence). The V and J ends lost 3 bases and 2 bases respectively, with 17 bases between them. This chain's CDR3 is CASSFGVGGNTYEQYF. In DNA, the CDR3 is TGTGCCAGCAGCTTTGGTGTAGGAGGGAATACCTACGAGCAGTACTTC.

J is TRBJ2-1 and V is TRBV4-1; TRBD1 matches 8 bases. The V segment lost 4 bases and the J segment 7 bases; nucleotides outside the gene matches: 9. This CDR3 region has 15 residues. Germline V CDR1 and CDR2: MGHRA, YSYEKL. The CDR3 coding sequence is TGCGCCAGCAGCCTTGACAGGGGAAGAGGGAATGAGCAGTTCTTC. Translation gives CASSLDRGRGNEQFF.

The rearrangement links TRBV11-2 to TRBJ2-3, with 13 bases fitting TRBD2. This CDR3 has 19 amino acids. From germline, CDR1 is SGHAT and CDR2 FQNNGV. J lost 0 bases, V lost 4 bases, and 10 bases had no gene match. CDR3 amino acids: CASSSTTSGRTTSTDTQYF. The CDR3 region has the DNA TGTGCCAGCAGCTCCACGACTAGCGGGAGGACAACTAGCACAGATACGCAGTATTTT.

This clone was picked up one time. V is TRBV6-1 and J is TRBJ1-3, with D possibly matching TRBD1 (6 bases). V dropped 1 base and J dropped 4 bases, with 11 bases sitting between them. This CDR3 comprises 15 residues. Germline V lookup: CDR1 MNHNS, CDR2 SASEGT. The CDR3, as DNA: TGTGCCAGCAGTGAAGAGGGCAGGGGCGGAAACACCATATATTTT. Protein sequence: CASSEEGRGGNTIYF.

With respect to this clone: The same CDR3 also results from other DNA sequences found in this sample. The chain carries TRBV29-1 and TRBJ2-1, with 14 bases aligning to TRBD2. Per the germline V gene, CDR1 is SQVTM and CDR2 is ANQGSEA. Trimming took 5 bases from V and 9 from J; bases not matched to a gene: 9. The CDR3 contains 15 residues. CDR3 amino acids: CSVQSGLAGVGEQFF. The CDR3 nucleotides are TGCAGCGTTCAATCGGGACTAGCGGGAGTGGGTGAGCAGTTCTTC.

This clone was observed a single time. This chain connects TRBV4-1 to TRBJ1-4; D gene uncertain. Germline CDR1 and CDR2: MGHRA and YSYEKL. The CDR3 is 16 residues long. V was trimmed by 0 bases and J by 7 bases, leaving 15 bases between them. CDR3 coding DNA: TGCGCCAGCAGCCAAGATTCGGACCTCGCGGGTGAAAAACTGTTTTTT. This gives the protein CASSQDSDLAGEKLFF.

V and J are TRBV20-1 and TRBJ1-2; tentative D call: TRBD1 (5 bases). The germline gives CDR1 DFQATT, CDR2 SNEGSKA (reference sequence). The CDR3 is 11 amino acids. Trimming stripped 0 bases from V and 7 bases from J, with 6 bases between. The CDR3 here is CSAREGGGYTF. In nucleotides, the CDR3 is TGCAGTGCTAGAGAGGGGGGTGGCTACACCTTC.

The sample holds a few counts of this clone. This sequence joins TRBV7-9 and TRBJ2-7; perhaps TRBD2 as D (6 bases). V lost 3 bases and J 1 base, leaving 10 bases between the germline ends. This CDR3 contains 14 residues. CDR1 SEHNR and CDR2 FQNEAQ come from the germline V gene (reference sequence). The CDR3, as DNA: TGTGCCAGCAGCTTGGCAGGGAGGTCCTACGAGCAGTACTTC. Translating it yields CASSLAGRSYEQYF.

The chain employs TRBV4-3 and TRBJ1-2; TRBD1 matches at 7 bases. Trimming cost V 1 base and J 7 bases; bases outside gene matches: 12. The germline CDR1 and CDR2 sequences are LGHNA and YSLEER. The CDR3 contains 16 residues. CDR3 sequence (DNA): TGCGCCAGCAGCCAAGGCCAACAGGGGATCGGCGGTGGCTACACCTTC. It specifies CASSQGQQGIGGGYTF.

The rearrangement uses TRBV5-1 and TRBJ2-3; D might be TRBD2 (6 bases). The CDR3 sequence is 15 residues long. V shed 4 bases and J shed 0 bases, with 12 bases lying between them. Germline-derived CDR1 and CDR2 are SGHRS and YFSETQ. CDR3 protein: CASSGRGYSTDTQYF. CDR3 nucleotides: TGCGCCAGCAGCGGGCGGGGATATAGCACAGATACGCAGTATTTT.

J is TRBJ2-7 and V is TRBV5-1; 7 bases are a match to TRBD2. CDR1 is SGHRS and CDR2 is YFSETQ in the germline V gene. V dropped 1 base and J dropped 5; count of bases not matched to a gene: 9. The CDR3 runs 15 residues. This CDR3 is CASSLLGGFKNEQYF. The CDR3 DNA reads TGCGCCAGCAGCTTGTTGGGAGGGTTCAAAAACGAGCAGTACTTC.

The gene calls are TRBV10-1 and TRBJ2-5; no definite D call. The CDR3 runs 14 residues. V was clipped by 2 bases and J by 1 base, with 8 bases between them. CDR1 and CDR2 (germline): WNHNN, SYGVQD (reference sequence). The CDR3 protein is CASSENIFQETQYF. The CDR3 DNA follows: TGCGCCAGCAGTGAGAACATTTTCCAAGAGACCCAGTACTTC.